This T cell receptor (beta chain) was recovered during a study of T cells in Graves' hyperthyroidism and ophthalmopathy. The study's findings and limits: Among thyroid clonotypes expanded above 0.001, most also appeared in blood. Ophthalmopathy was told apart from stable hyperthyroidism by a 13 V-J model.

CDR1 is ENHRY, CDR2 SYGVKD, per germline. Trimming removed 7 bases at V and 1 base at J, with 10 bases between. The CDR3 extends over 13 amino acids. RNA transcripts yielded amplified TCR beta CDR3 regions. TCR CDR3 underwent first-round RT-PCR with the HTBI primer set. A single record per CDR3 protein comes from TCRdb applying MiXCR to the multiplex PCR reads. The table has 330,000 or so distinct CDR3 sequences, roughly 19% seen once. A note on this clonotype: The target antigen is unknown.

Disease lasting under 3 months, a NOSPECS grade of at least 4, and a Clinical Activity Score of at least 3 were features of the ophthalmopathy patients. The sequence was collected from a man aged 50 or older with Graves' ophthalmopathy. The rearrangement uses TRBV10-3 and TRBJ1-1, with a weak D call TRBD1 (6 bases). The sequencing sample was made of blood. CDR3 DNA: TGTGCCATCATGGGGACACAGAACACTGAAGCTTTCTTT. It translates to CAIMGTQNTEAFF.